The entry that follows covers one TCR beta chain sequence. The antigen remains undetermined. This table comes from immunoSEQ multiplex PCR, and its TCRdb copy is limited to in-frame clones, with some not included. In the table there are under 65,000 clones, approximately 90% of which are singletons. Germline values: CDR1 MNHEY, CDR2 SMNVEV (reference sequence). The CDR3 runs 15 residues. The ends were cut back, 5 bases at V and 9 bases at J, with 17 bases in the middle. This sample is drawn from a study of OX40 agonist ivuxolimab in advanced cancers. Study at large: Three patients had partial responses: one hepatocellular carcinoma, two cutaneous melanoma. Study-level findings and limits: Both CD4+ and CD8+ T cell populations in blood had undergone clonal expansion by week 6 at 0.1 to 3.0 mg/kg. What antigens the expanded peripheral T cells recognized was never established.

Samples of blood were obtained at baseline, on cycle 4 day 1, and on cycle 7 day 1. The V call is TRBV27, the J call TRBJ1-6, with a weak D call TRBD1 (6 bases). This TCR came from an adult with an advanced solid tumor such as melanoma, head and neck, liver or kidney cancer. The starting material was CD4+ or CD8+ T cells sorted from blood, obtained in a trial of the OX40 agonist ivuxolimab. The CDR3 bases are TGTGCCAGCAGTGGGGGAGGGGGTAGCTTTTCACCCCTCCACTTT. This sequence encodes CASSGGGGSFSPLHF.